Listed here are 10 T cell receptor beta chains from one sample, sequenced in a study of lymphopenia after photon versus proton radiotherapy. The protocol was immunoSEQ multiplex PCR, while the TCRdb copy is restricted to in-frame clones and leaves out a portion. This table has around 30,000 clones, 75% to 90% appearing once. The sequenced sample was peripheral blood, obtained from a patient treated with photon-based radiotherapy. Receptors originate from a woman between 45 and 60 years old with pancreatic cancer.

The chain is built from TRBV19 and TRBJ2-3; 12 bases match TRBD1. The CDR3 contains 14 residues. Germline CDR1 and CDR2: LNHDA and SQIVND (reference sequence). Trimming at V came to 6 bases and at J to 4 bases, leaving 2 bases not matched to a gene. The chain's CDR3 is CASRGDRGPDTQYF. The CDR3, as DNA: TGTGCCAGTAGAGGGGACAGGGGGCCAGATACGCAGTATTTT.

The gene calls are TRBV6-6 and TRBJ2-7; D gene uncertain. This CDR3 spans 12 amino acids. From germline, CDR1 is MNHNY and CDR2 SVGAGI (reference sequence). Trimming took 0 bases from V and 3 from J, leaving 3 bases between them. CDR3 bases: TGTGCCAGCAGTTACTCTCGCTACGAGCAGTACTTC. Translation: CASSYSRYEQYF.

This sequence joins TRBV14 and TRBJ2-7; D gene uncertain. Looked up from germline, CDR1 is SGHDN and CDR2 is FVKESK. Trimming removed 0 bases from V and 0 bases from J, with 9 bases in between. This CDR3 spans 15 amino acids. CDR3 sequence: CASSQDHGFSYEQYF. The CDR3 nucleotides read TGTGCCAGCAGCCAAGATCACGGATTCTCCTACGAGCAGTACTTC.

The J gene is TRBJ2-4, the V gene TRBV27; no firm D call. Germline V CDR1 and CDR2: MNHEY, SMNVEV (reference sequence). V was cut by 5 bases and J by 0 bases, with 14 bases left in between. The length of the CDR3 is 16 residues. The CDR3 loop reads CASSPASPLAKNIQYF. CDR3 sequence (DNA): TGTGCCAGCAGTCCCGCCTCCCCATTAGCCAAAAACATTCAGTACTTC.

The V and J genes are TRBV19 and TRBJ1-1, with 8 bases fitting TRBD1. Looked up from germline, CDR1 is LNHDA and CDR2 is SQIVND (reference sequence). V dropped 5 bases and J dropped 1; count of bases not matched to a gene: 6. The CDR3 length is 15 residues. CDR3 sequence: CASSPPQGENTEAFF. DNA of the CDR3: TGTGCCAGTAGTCCCCCACAGGGGGAGAACACTGAAGCTTTCTTT.

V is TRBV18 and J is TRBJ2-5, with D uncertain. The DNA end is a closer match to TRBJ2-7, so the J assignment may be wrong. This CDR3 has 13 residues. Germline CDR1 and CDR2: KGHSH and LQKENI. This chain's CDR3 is CASSPQASYEQYF. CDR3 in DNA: TGTGCCAGCTCACCACAGGCTTCCTACGAGCAGTACTTC.

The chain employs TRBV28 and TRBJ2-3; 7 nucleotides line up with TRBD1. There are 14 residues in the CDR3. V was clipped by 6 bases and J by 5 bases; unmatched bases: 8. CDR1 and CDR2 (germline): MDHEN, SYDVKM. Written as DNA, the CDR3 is TGTGCCAGCAGCCAGACAGGGACAAGAGATACGCAGTATTTT. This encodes CASSQTGTRDTQYF.

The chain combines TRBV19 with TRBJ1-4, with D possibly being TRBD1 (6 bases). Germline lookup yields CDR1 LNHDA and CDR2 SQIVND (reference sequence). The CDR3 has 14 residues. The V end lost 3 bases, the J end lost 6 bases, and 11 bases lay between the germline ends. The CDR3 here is CASSIQGSDEKLFF. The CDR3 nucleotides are TGTGCCAGTAGTATTCAGGGGTCGGATGAAAAACTGTTTTTT.

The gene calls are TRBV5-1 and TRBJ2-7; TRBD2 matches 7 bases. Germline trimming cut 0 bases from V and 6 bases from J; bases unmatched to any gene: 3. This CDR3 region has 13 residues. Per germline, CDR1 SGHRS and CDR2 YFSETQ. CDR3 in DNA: TGCGCCAGCAGCTTGGGTAGGGAGGGCGAGCAGTACTTC. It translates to CASSLGREGEQYF.

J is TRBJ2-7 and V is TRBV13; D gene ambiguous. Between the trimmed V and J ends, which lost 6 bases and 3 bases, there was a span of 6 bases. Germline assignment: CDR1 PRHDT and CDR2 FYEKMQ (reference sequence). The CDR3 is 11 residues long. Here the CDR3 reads CASSVDYEQYF. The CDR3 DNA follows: TGTGCCAGCAGTGTTGACTACGAGCAGTACTTC.